This T cell receptor (beta chain) was sequenced for a study of OX40 agonist ivuxolimab in advanced cancers. Study as a whole: Each patient was given ivuxolimab into a vein every 2 weeks, at 0.01 to 10 mg/kg. Points from the study as a whole: Expanded clones belonging to CD8+ T cells outnumbered, on average, those of CD4+. CD4+ and CD8+ T cells in blood underwent clonal expansion by week 6 at 0.1 to 3.0 mg/kg.

Prior autoimmune disease or systemic immunosuppression barred patients. The CDR3 runs 15 residues. The germline gives CDR1 LNHDA, CDR2 SQIVND (reference sequence). V was pared by 5 bases and J by 2 bases, with 10 bases between. Measured with immunoSEQ multiplex PCR; TCRdb has only the in-frame clones, and not every one. The sample contains 60,000 to 85,000 clones, about nine tenths of which appear only once. Worth noting for this clone: No antigen is known for it.

The sample consisted of CD4+ or CD8+ T cells sorted from blood, taken in a trial of the OX40 agonist ivuxolimab. This clonotype originated in an adult with an advanced solid tumor such as melanoma, head and neck, liver or kidney cancer. V is TRBV19 and J is TRBJ2-6; no definite D call. This chain's CDR3 is CASSPVRPGANVLTF. The CDR3 DNA follows: TGTGCCAGTAGTCCCGTTCGACCTGGGGCCAACGTCCTGACTTTC.